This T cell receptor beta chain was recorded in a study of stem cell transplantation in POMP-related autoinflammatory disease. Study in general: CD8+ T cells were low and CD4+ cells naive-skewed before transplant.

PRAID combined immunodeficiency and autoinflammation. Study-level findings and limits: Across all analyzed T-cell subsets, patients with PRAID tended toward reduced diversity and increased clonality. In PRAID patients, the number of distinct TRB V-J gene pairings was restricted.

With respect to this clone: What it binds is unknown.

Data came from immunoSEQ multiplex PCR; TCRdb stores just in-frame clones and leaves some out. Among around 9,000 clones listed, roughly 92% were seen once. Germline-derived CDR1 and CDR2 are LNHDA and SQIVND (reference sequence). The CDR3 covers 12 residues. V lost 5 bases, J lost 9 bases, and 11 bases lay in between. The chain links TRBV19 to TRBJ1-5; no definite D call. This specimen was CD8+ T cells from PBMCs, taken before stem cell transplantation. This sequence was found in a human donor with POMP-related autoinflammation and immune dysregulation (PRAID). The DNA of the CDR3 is TGTGCCAGTAGTCCGGGCAGATGGCCCCAGCATTTT. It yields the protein CASSPGRWPQHF.